This entry lists 26 T cell receptor beta chains sequenced from one sample in a study of identical twins (dated by TCRdb to about 2016). The method was 5' RACE. Sequencing relied on an Illumina HiSeq 2000. The public sequencing data were trimmed at Q25 with fastp and processed into clonotypes with MiXCR by TCRdb, which kept only in-frame beta chains. Identical CDR3 protein sequences are pooled into one entry, listed with their most common genes and DNA. The sample data list around 1.7 million distinct CDR3 sequences, and about 31% of these were observed just once. The ten largest clones represent about 0.27% of the sample. The sample was cord blood. Receptors were obtained from a newborn girl in good health.

The chain joins TRBV19 to TRBJ1-2, with 7 positions matching TRBD1. CDR1 and CDR2 (germline): LNHDA, SQIVND (reference sequence). The CDR3 consists of 15 residues. The V segment lost 5 bases and the J segment 0 bases; nucleotides outside the gene matches: 6. The chain's CDR3 is CASSRRDSPNYGYTF. DNA for the CDR3: TGTGCCAGTAGTCGCCGGGACAGCCCTAACTATGGCTACACCTTC. Full variable domain (outside the CDR3, taken from reference TRBV19 and TRBJ1-2): DGGITQSPKYLFRKEGQNVTLSCEQNLNHDAMYWYRQDPGQGLRLIYYSQIVNDFQKGDIAEGYSVSREKKESFPLTVTSAQKNPTAFYLCASSRRDSPNYGYTFGSGTRLTVV.

As concerns this clonotype: At one of its ends the junction is not consistent with the germline gene, which may arise from a read error. J is TRBJ2-4 and V is TRBV7-2; D remains ambiguous. This CDR3 spans 11 amino acids. Per the germline V gene, CDR1 is SGHTA and CDR2 is FQGNSA. The DNA for the CDR3 is TGTGCCGGCAGCGCTGAAAACATTCAGTACTTC. This codes for CAGSAENIQYF.

The chain combines TRBV6-1 with TRBJ2-7; D possibly corresponds to TRBD2 (6 bases). The V gene's germline CDR1 is MNHNS and CDR2 SASEGT. V lost 6 bases and J 2 bases, leaving 11 bases between the germline ends. The CDR3 sequence is 13 residues long. Here the CDR3 reads CASRDYRAYEQYF. Here the CDR3 DNA reads TGTGCCAGCAGGGACTATCGCGCCTACGAGCAGTACTTC.

This clonotype was seen only a few times. V is TRBV20-1 and J is TRBJ2-4, with D perhaps matching TRBD1 or TRBD2 (5 bases each). The CDR3 spans 12 residues. Per germline, CDR1 DFQATT and CDR2 SNEGSKA (reference sequence). Trimming pared 1 base from V and 8 bases from J, leaving 9 bases between. DNA of the CDR3: TGCAGTGCTAGAGGAGGGGTCGACATTCAGTACTTC. Amino acids: CSARGGVDIQYF.

Points on this clonotype: Possible read error: a much larger clone is one base away. This rearrangement joins TRBV2 to TRBJ2-1; maybe TRBD1 (6 bases). The V and J ends lost 9 bases and 5 bases respectively, with 11 bases between them. Germline loops: CDR1 SNHLY, CDR2 FYNNEI. CDR3 size: 12 residues. Here the CDR3 reads CARKGGDNEQFF. As DNA, the CDR3 is TGTGCCAGAAAAGGGGGAGACAATGAGCAGTTCTTC.

This clonotype has a single count. This sequence joins TRBV7-8 and TRBJ2-2, with D perhaps assigned TRBD1 or TRBD2 (7 bases each). This CDR3 is built from 17 residues. CDR1 and CDR2 from the germline V gene are SGHVS and FQNEAQ. V lost 6 bases to trimming and J lost 1 base, with 18 bases between them. Here the CDR3 DNA reads TGTGCCAGCAGGCAACAGGGGACTACCCAGAACACCGGGGAGCTGTTTTTT. Its translation: CASRQQGTTQNTGELFF.

In its sample, this clonotype was seen a few times. The chain has TRBV12-3 or TRBV12-4 and TRBJ1-1; TRBD1 matches 10 bases. Unmatched junction bases numbered 5, after V lost 4 bases and J lost 0 bases. The CDR3 is 16 amino acids. The CDR3 region has the DNA TGTGCCAGCAGTTCGGGACAGGGGCTCATGAACACTGAAGCTTTCTTT. The encoded protein is CASSSGQGLMNTEAFF.

The chain is built from TRBV6-5 and TRBJ2-7, with a weak D call TRBD1 (6 bases). V was shortened by 6 bases and J by 0 bases, with 15 bases between the two germline ends. CDR1 MNHEY and CDR2 SVGAGI come from the germline V gene. The CDR3 spans 15 residues. Here the CDR3 reads CASSPPTDSSYEQYF. For the CDR3, the DNA is TGTGCCAGCAGCCCCCCCACGGACAGCTCCTACGAGCAGTACTTC.

The chain couples TRBV20-1 to TRBJ2-5, with TRBD2 identical over 13 bases. V lost 3 bases to trimming and J lost 5 bases; unmatched junction nucleotides: 9. The CDR3 extends over 16 amino acids. CDR1 is DFQATT, CDR2 SNEGSKA, per germline (reference sequence). The CDR3: CSARGRLAGGSETQYF. The CDR3 nucleotides are TGCAGTGCTAGGGGCAGACTAGCGGGAGGCTCCGAGACCCAGTACTTC.

A word on this clonotype: At one boundary the junction diverges from the germline segment, which might be a read error. The chain uses TRBV4-2 and TRBJ2-7; TRBD2 agrees at 10 bases. Per germline, CDR1 LGHNA and CDR2 YNFKEQ. The CDR3 sequence is 15 residues long. The CDR3 nucleotides are TGTGCCAGCAGCCGAGGGACTAGCGACTCCTACGGGCAGTACTTC. Translated: CASSRGTSDSYGQYF.

This clonotype was observed a handful of times. V and J are TRBV20-1 and TRBJ1-2; D is unclear. Germline V gene lookup returns CDR1 DFQATT and CDR2 SNEGSKA (reference sequence). The CDR3 has 13 amino acids. Trimming shortened V by 3 bases and J by 3 bases, and 11 bases separated the two germline ends. The CDR3: CSARGRFHYGYTF. The CDR3, as DNA: TGCAGTGCTAGGGGCAGGTTCCACTATGGCTACACCTTC.

This clonotype was found a few times. The genes are TRBV20-1 and TRBJ1-5; no firm D call. Germline V gene sequence: CDR1 DFQATT, CDR2 SNEGSKA (reference sequence). There are 12 residues in the CDR3. Trimming cost V 8 bases and J 2 bases, with 10 bases left between them. In DNA form, the CDR3 reads TGCAGTTCGGGGATGGGCAATCAGCCCCAGCATTTT. It is translated as CSSGMGNQPQHF.

This chain uses TRBV13 with TRBJ2-4; TRBD2 matches at 15 bases. The last part of the DNA fits TRBJ2-7 better; the J call may be wrong. CDR1 is PRHDT and CDR2 is FYEKMQ in the germline V gene (reference sequence). This CDR3 region has 18 residues. CDR3 bases: TGTGCCAGCAGCCCTTGGACTAGCGGGGGGGCTCGCGACTACGAGCAGTACTTC. As protein: CASSPWTSGGARDYEQYF.

This chain joins TRBV20-1 and TRBJ2-7; D gene ambiguous. Germline V gives CDR1 DFQATT, CDR2 SNEGSKA (reference sequence). Trimming removed 1 base at V and 3 bases at J, with 7 bases between. This CDR3 is 12 amino acids long. Here the CDR3 DNA reads TGCAGTGCTAGAGCTGACGGCTACGAGCAGTACTTC. Translation: CSARADGYEQYF.

V gene TRBV20-1 combines with J gene TRBJ2-1, with 7 nucleotides matching TRBD2. The ends lost 0 bases at V and 12 bases at J; junction bases unmatched: 14. The CDR3 runs 15 residues. Germline CDR1 is DFQATT and CDR2 is SNEGSKA (reference sequence). CDR3 residues: CSARDPGAGSYGQFF. CDR3 DNA sequence: TGCAGTGCTAGAGATCCGGGAGCGGGGTCGTATGGGCAGTTCTTC.

This chain uses TRBV20-1 with TRBJ2-1; TRBD2 aligns across 13 bases. With the DNA end fitting TRBJ2-7 better, the J assignment may be wrong. The germline V gene has CDR1 DFQATT and CDR2 SNEGSKA (reference sequence). The CDR3 runs to 17 residues. The CDR3 DNA sequence: TGCAGTGCTAGAGGGACTAGCGGGAGCAGGGCCTACAATGAGCAGTACTTC. This gives the protein CSARGTSGSRAYNEQYF.

The sample holds a few counts of this clonotype. V gene TRBV12-3 or TRBV12-4 combines with J gene TRBJ1-2; maybe TRBD1 (6 bases). V gave up 6 bases and J gave up 6 bases, with 14 bases separating them. The CDR3 is 13 amino acids. CDR3 sequence (DNA): TGTGCCAGCAGCCCGACAGGCAATAATGGCTACACCTTC. This encodes CASSPTGNNGYTF.

The table lists this clonotype with a few counts. The rearrangement uses TRBV29-1 and TRBJ2-1; 7 nucleotides match TRBD2. CDR1 SQVTM and CDR2 ANQGSEA come from the germline V gene. V lost 7 bases to trimming and J lost 4 bases; unmatched junction nucleotides: 10. CDR3 length: 14 amino acids. This chain's CDR3 is CSERGLADYNEQFF. The CDR3 nucleotides read TGCAGCGAACGCGGTCTAGCGGATTACAATGAGCAGTTCTTC.

This sequence joins TRBV2 and TRBJ2-7; tentative D call: TRBD2 (6 bases). CDR3 length: 14 residues. The germline V gene has CDR1 SNHLY and CDR2 FYNNEI. The V end lost 5 bases, the J end lost 3 bases, and 14 bases lay between the germline ends. This CDR3 reads CASSRDSGFYEQYF. CDR3 DNA sequence: TGTGCCAGCAGTAGGGACTCCGGCTTCTACGAGCAGTACTTC.

This clonotype turned up a few times. The CDR3 sequence is CSAPALRTSFREQFF. The CDR3 nucleotides are TGCAGTGCGCCGGCTCTCCGGACTAGTTTTCGTGAGCAGTTCTTC. V and J are TRBV20-1 and TRBJ2-1, with 7 bases lining up with TRBD2. J lost 9 bases, V lost 6 bases, and 17 bases had no gene match. CDR3 length equals 15 residues. Per germline, CDR1 DFQATT and CDR2 SNEGSKA (reference sequence).

The V gene is TRBV6-2 or TRBV6-3, the J gene TRBJ2-7; 8 nucleotides agree with TRBD2. Germline CDR1 is MNHEY and CDR2 is SVGEGT. The J segment lost 0 bases and the V segment lost 2 bases, leaving 3 bases of the junction unmatched. The CDR3 length is 15 residues. CDR3 bases: TGTGCCAGCAGTTACAGGCGGGGGGCCTCCTACGAGCAGTACTTC. Encoded protein: CASSYRRGASYEQYF.

This clonotype was counted between two and nine times. The chain employs TRBV10-3 and TRBJ2-3, with TRBD1 as a possible D gene (5 bases). Trimming left V 2 bases short and J 3 bases short, with 15 bases between. CDR3 length: 16 amino acids. Germline CDR1 reads ENHRY; CDR2 reads SYGVKD. The CDR3 nucleotides are TGTGCCATCAGTGAGCTTCCAGGGAAGGGAACAGATACGCAGTATTTT. Translating gives CAISELPGKGTDTQYF.

This clonotype has just a few counts. The V and J genes are TRBV5-4 and TRBJ1-2, with 8 bases matching TRBD1. This CDR3 comprises 16 residues. CDR1 SGHNT and CDR2 YYREEE come from the germline V gene (reference sequence). With 4 bases clipped from V and 6 bases from J, the junction kept 14 bases outside the gene matches. The CDR3 region has the DNA TGTGCCAGCAGCGCCCCTGACGGACAGGGTTATAATGGCTACACCTTC. The encoded protein is CASSAPDGQGYNGYTF.

The rearrangement links TRBV24-1 to TRBJ2-3, with D perhaps TRBD1 (6 bases). CDR3 length: 15 amino acids. Per germline, CDR1 KGHDR and CDR2 SFDVKD. V was pared by 3 bases and J by 3 bases, with 12 bases between. CDR3 coding DNA: TGTGCCACCAGTGATCATGGCAGGGGAACAGATACGCAGTATTTT. The encoded protein is CATSDHGRGTDTQYF.

This clonotype was found many times. The rearrangement links TRBV10-3 to TRBJ1-2, with 8 bases identical to TRBD1. The CDR3 runs to 14 residues. The germline V gene has CDR1 ENHRY and CDR2 SYGVKD. V shed 1 base, J shed 6 bases, and the junction held 4 bases outside the gene matches. This CDR3 reads CAISEFGQGHGYTF. The DNA of the CDR3 is TGTGCCATCAGTGAGTTTGGACAGGGTCATGGCTACACCTTC.

The sample holds a few counts of this clonotype. CDR3 nucleotide sequence: TGTGCCAGAGACAACTCCTACAATGAGCAGTTCTTC. It codes for CARDNSYNEQFF. V and J are TRBV6-4 and TRBJ2-1; D is uncertain. The V gene's germline CDR1 is MRHNA and CDR2 SNTAGT. The CDR3 length is 12 residues. V was clipped by 9 bases and J by 0 bases, with 6 bases between them.